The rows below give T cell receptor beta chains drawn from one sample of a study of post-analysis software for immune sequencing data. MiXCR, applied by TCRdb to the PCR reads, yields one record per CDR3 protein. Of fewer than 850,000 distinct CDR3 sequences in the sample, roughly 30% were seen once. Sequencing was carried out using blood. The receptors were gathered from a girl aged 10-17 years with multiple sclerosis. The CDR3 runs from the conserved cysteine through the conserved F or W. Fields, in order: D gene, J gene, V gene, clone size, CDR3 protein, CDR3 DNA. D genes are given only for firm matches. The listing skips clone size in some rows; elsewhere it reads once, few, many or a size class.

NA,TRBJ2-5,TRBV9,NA,CASSVQPGAAQETQYF,TGTGCCAGCAGCGTCCAACCCGGGGCAGCCCAAGAGACCCAGTACTTC
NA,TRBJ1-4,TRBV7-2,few,CASSLIAEGRREKLFF,TGTGCCAGCAGCTTAATTGCGGAGGGGCGCAGGGAAAAACTGTTTTTT
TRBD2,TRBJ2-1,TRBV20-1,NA,CSAGGALAGGYNEQFF,TGCAGTGCCGGGGGGGCGCTAGCGGGAGGCTACAATGAGCAGTTCTTC
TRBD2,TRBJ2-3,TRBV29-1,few,CSVGTSGGTDTQYF,TGCAGCGTGGGGACTAGCGGGGGTACAGATACGCAGTATTTT
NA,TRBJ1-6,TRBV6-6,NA,CASRDRSSYNSPLHF,TGTGCCAGCAGAGACAGGAGCTCCTATAATTCACCCCTCCACTTT
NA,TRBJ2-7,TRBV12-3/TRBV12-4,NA,CASSIRHGNTYEQYF,TGTGCCAGCAGTATACGACATGGAAACACCTACGAGCAGTACTTC
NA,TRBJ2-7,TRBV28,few,CASGILWGYWTPTYEQYF,TGTGCCAGCGGGATACTTTGGGGGTATTGGACACCTACCTACGAGCAGTACTTC
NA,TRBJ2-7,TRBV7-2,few,CASSLDIGGVSREQYF,TGTGCCAGCAGCTTAGATATCGGGGGCGTTAGTCGCGAGCAGTACTTC
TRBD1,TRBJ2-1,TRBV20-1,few,CSGDRAQYNEQFF,TGCAGCGGGGACAGGGCCCAATACAATGAGCAGTTCTTC
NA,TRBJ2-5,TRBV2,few,CASSEGRQEIETQYF,TGTGCCAGCAGTGAAGGAAGACAGGAGATTGAGACCCAGTACTTC
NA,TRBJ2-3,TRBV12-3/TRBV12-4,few,CASSLEVAQYF,TGTGCCAGCAGTTTAGAGGTCGCGCAGTATTTT
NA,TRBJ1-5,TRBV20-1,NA,CSAHDGSAQHF,TGCAGTGCTCACGACGGATCGGCCCAGCATTTT
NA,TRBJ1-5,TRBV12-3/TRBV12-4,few,CASSLSGTYNQPQHF,TGTGCCAGCAGTTTAAGCGGGACGTACAATCAGCCCCAGCATTTT
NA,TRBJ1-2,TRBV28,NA,CASSTGSFPINYGYTF,TGTGCCAGCAGTACCGGGTCCTTCCCAATTAACTATGGCTACACCTTC
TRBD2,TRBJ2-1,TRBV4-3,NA,CASSQDSGRDEQFF,TGCGCCAGCAGCCAAGACTCCGGGAGGGATGAGCAGTTCTTC
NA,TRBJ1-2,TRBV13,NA,CASSLGISEGDGYTF,TGTGCCAGCAGCTTGGGGATTTCGGAGGGGGATGGCTACACCTTC
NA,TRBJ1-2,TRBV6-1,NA,CASSERRLWGYTF,TGTGCCAGCAGTGAACGAAGGTTGTGGGGCTACACCTTC